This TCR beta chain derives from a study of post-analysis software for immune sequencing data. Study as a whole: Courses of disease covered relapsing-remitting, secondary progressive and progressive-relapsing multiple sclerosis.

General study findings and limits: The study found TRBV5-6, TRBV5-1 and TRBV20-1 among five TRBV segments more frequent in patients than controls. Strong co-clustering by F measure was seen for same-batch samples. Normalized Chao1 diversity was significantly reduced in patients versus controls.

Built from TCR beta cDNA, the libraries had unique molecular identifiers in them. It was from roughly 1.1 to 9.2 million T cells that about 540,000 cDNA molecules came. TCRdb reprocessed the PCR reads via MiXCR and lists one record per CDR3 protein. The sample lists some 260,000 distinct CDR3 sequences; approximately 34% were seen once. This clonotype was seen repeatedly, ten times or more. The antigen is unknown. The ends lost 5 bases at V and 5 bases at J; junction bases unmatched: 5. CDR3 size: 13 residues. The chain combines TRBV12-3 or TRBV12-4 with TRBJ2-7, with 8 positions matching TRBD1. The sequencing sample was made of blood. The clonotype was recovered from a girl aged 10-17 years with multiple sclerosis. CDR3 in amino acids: CASSPDRGNEQYF. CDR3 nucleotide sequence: TGTGCCAGCAGTCCCGACAGGGGCAACGAGCAGTACTTC.